What follows are 10 T cell receptor beta chains derived from one specimen sequenced in a study of a mutant IDH1 vaccine in newly diagnosed glioma. Assay: immunoSEQ multiplex PCR; the TCRdb copy retains only in-frame clones and omits some. The sample carries tens of thousands of clones, approximately 90% recorded once. Described time point: baseline, week 1 (first vaccination visit). Treatment indicated: pre-vaccination baseline after standard-of-care therapy. Sequencing used PBMCs, obtained from a glioma patient treated with radiotherapy, temozolomide or both. These receptors originate from a man aged 30 to 45 with glioma.

This chain links TRBV2 with TRBJ2-1; no clear D gene. The germline V gene has CDR1 SNHLY and CDR2 FYNNEI. Trimming took off 3 bases at V and 2 bases at J, with 11 bases between the two ends. The CDR3 runs to 15 residues. The chain's CDR3 is CASSDRWVTYNEQFF. In nucleotides, the CDR3 is TGTGCCAGCAGTGATAGGTGGGTAACCTACAATGAGCAGTTCTTC.

The chain joins TRBV10-3 to TRBJ2-7; possible D gene TRBD1, 7 bases. The germline CDR1 and CDR2 sequences are ENHRY and SYGVKD. The CDR3 contains 16 residues. V was cut by 5 bases and J by 7 bases, with 24 bases left in between. CDR3 region: CAISSGGQSNLLEQYF. The CDR3 nucleotides read TGTGCCATCAGTTCCGGGGGACAGTCCAACCTGTTAGAGCAGTACTTC.

The V gene is TRBV10-3, the J gene TRBJ2-5; D is unresolved. CDR1 and CDR2 (germline): ENHRY, SYGVKD. This CDR3 has 11 residues. V was cut by 3 bases and J by 3 bases, with 2 bases left in between. CDR3 DNA sequence: TGTGCCATCAGTGAAGAAGAGACCCAGTACTTC. It is translated as CAISEEETQYF.

The CDR3 DNA follows: TGTGCCAGCAGCGGACCCGGGACAGGGACAGATACGCAGTATTTT. This translates into CASSGPGTGTDTQYF. The chain recombines TRBV9 with TRBJ2-3, with 9 bases lining up with TRBD1. The CDR3 has 15 residues. Germline trimming cut 3 bases from V and 3 bases from J; bases unmatched to any gene: 5. The V gene's germline CDR1 is SGDLS and CDR2 YYNGEE.

The chain carries TRBV14 and TRBJ1-2; D may be TRBD1 (5 bases). The V gene's germline CDR1 is SGHDN and CDR2 FVKESK. V dropped 6 bases and J dropped 3 bases, with 14 bases sitting between them. CDR3 length: 14 residues. As DNA, the CDR3 is TGTGCCAGCAGAAGGGGAGGGACCGACTATGGCTACACCTTC. It is translated as CASRRGGTDYGYTF. The complete variable domain, with remaining parts taken from reference TRBV14 and TRBJ1-2, reads EAGVTQFPSHSVIEKGQTVTLRCDPISGHDNLYWYRRVMGKEIKFLLHFVKESKQDESGMPNNRFLAERTGGTYSTLKVQPAELEDSGVYFCASRRGGTDYGYTFGSGTRLTVV.

The chain has TRBV27 and TRBJ2-7, with 10 bases lining up with TRBD2. CDR1 MNHEY and CDR2 SMNVEV come from the germline V gene (reference sequence). The CDR3 contains 16 residues. Unmatched junction bases numbered 6, after V lost 2 bases and J lost 2 bases. The CDR3 DNA is TGTGCCAGCAGTTTAGGGCTAGCGGGAGTCCCCTACGAGCAGTACTTC. Protein: CASSLGLAGVPYEQYF.

This sequence joins TRBV5-1 and TRBJ2-5; a weak D match, TRBD2 (7 bases). CDR3 length: 14 residues. Germline V gene lookup returns CDR1 SGHRS and CDR2 YFSETQ. V shed 0 bases and J shed 5 bases, with 11 bases lying between them. The CDR3 spells CASSLEGGGETQYF. In nucleotides, the CDR3 is TGCGCCAGCAGCTTGGAAGGGGGGGGCGAGACCCAGTACTTC. Full variable domain (missing parts from reference TRBV5-1 and TRBJ2-5): KAGVTQTPRYLIKTRGQQVTLSCSPISGHRSVSWYQQTPGQGLQFLFEYFSETQRNKGNFPGRFSGRQFSNSRSEMNVSTLELGDSALYLCASSLEGGGETQYFGPGTRLLVL.

In this sample, this clone turned up once. The CDR3 DNA is TGTGCCAGCTCGACGGACAATCAGCCCCAGCATTTT. Translation: CASSTDNQPQHF. The chain couples TRBV2 to TRBJ1-5, with D uncertain. The CDR3 has 12 amino acids. With 8 bases removed from V and 3 bases from J, the gap between germline ends came to 8 bases. Germline V gene lookup returns CDR1 SNHLY and CDR2 FYNNEI. Together with reference TRBV2 and TRBJ1-5, the CDR3 gives the full variable domain: EPEVTQTPSHQVTQMGQEVILRCVPISNHLYFYWYRQILGQKVEFLVSFYNNEISEKSEIFDDQFSVERPDGSNFTLKIRSTKLEDSAMYFCASSTDNQPQHFGDGTRLSIL.

V and J are TRBV25-1 and TRBJ2-3; 8 positions agree with TRBD1. V was clipped by 0 bases and J by 2 bases; unmatched bases: 4. The CDR3 runs to 16 residues. Germline V gives CDR1 MGHDK, CDR2 SYGVNS. CDR3 region: CASSEYRTGITDTQYF. The CDR3 bases are TGTGCCAGCAGTGAATATAGGACAGGGATCACAGATACGCAGTATTTT.

This chain joins TRBV5-1 and TRBJ2-5; the D gene could be TRBD1 or TRBD2 (5 bases each). Gene TRBJ2-7 matches the end of the DNA better, so the J call may be wrong. Germline V gives CDR1 SGHRS, CDR2 YFSETQ. This CDR3 contains 13 residues. CDR3 DNA sequence: TGCGCCAGCAGAGAGGGGCCGGACTACGAGCAGTACTTC. As protein: CASREGPDYEQYF.